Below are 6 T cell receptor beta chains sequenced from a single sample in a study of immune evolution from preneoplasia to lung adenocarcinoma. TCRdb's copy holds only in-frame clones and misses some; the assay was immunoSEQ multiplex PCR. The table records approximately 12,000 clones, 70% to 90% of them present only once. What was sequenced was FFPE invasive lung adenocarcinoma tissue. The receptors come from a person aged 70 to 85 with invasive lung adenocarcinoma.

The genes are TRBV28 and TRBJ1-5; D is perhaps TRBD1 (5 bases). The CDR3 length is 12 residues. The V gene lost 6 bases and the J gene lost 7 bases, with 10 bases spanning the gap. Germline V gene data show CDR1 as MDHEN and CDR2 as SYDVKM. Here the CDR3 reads CASRPGKQPQHF. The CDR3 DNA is TGTGCCAGCAGGCCAGGGAAACAGCCCCAGCATTTT.

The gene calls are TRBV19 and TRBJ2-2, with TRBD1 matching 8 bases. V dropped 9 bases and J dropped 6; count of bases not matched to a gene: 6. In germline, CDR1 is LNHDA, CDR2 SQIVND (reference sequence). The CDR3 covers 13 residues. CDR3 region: CASGQGYPGELFF. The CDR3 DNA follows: TGTGCCAGCGGACAGGGTTATCCCGGGGAGCTGTTTTTT.

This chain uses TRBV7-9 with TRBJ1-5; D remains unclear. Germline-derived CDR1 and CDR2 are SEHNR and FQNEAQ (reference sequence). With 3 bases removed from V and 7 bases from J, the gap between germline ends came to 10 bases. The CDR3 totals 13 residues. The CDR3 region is CASSFDPPQPQHF. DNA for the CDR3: TGTGCCAGCAGCTTCGACCCCCCCCAGCCCCAGCATTTT.

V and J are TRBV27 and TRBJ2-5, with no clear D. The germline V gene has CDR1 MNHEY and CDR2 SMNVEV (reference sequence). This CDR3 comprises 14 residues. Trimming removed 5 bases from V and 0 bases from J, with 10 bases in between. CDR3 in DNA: TGTGCCAGCAGTCAAACTGGCTACCAAGAGACCCAGTACTTC. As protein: CASSQTGYQETQYF.

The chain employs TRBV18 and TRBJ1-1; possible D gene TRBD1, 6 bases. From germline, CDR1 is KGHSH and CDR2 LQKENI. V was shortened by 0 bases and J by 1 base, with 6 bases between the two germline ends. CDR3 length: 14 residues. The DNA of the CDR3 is TGTGCCAGCTCACCACCGGGACAGAACACTGAAGCTTTCTTT. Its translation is CASSPPGQNTEAFF.

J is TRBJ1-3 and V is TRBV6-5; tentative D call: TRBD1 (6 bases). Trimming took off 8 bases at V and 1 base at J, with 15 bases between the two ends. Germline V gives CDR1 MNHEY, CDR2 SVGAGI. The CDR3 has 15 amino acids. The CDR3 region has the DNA TGTGCCAGCCGTTTTAGGGGGTCATCTGGAAACACCATATATTTT. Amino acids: CASRFRGSSGNTIYF.